These T cell receptor beta chains were read from a single sample in a study of read filtering for tumor transcriptome and immune sequencing. TCRdb processed the reads anew with MiXCR; each CDR3 protein has one entry. The table shows 30,000 to 35,000 distinct CDR3 sequences, with approximately 17% occurring only once. The sample comprised a population of CD138-negative cells sorted from bone marrow. The receptors here all came from a donor at least 40 years old with multiple myeloma. CDR3s include the opening cysteine and the closing phenylalanine or tryptophan. D genes are given only for firm matches. Size tells how often a clone was seen (once, few, many) or the class of an expanded clone, and some rows leave it out.

clone size	D gene	J gene	V gene	CDR3 DNA	CDR3 protein
many	TRBD2	TRBJ2-5	TRBV20-1	TGCAGTGCTAGAGTTGCGGGAGGGGGCGGGACCCAGTACTTC	CSARVAGGGGTQYF
many	TRBD2	TRBJ2-1	TRBV19	TGTGCCAGTAGTATCGGTAGCGGGGGTTATGAGCAGTTCTTC	CASSIGSGGYEQFF
many	TRBD2	TRBJ2-7	TRBV11-1	TGTGCCAGCAGTCGGGGGGGGAATGGCGAGCAGTACTTC	CASSRGGNGEQYF
many	-	TRBJ2-3	TRBV29-1	TGCAGCGTTGAATCCGGGGTTGGAGATACGCAGTATTTT	CSVESGVGDTQYF
many	-	TRBJ2-3	TRBV7-9	TGTGCCAGCAGCCCCCGCCCGGGGAACGACAGGACAGATACGCAGTATTTT	CASSPRPGNDRTDTQYF
many	-	TRBJ2-3	TRBV20-1	TGCAGTGCTGCCCCCGGAGCGGCAGATACGCAGTATTTT	CSAAPGAADTQYF
many	TRBD1	TRBJ2-5	TRBV28	TGTGCCAGCATTACTCCGGGACAGGGGGCTGGGGAGACCCAGTACTTC	CASITPGQGAGETQYF
many	TRBD2	TRBJ2-5	TRBV4-1	TGCGCCAGCAGCCAAGCTTTTCTAGCGGGAGAGACCCAGTACTTC	CASSQAFLAGETQYF
many	-	TRBJ2-2	TRBV28	TGTGCCAGCGACGGGACAACGAACACCGGGGAGCTGTTTTTT	CASDGTTNTGELFF
many	-	TRBJ2-1	TRBV19	TGTGCCAGTAGTAGGCAGCTCACCTACAATGAGCAGTTCTTC	CASSRQLTYNEQFF
few	-	TRBJ2-5	TRBV20-1	TGCAGTGCTATACTGGGACGGGAGACCCAGTACTTC	CSAILGRETQYF
few	-	TRBJ2-4	TRBV5-1	TGCGCCAGCAGCTTGCAGGGCGACATTCAGTACTTC	CASSLQGDIQYF
many	-	TRBJ2-3	TRBV5-1	TGCGCCAGCAGCACGGGGGGCCCCGATACGCAGTATTTT	CASSTGGPDTQYF
many	-	TRBJ2-7	TRBV10-3	TGTGCCATCCTAAAAGGGGAGGTGCAGTACTTC	CAILKGEVQYF
many	-	TRBJ2-4	TRBV2	TGTGCCAGCGGAGGACGGCTAGCCAAAAACATTCAGTACTTC	CASGGRLAKNIQYF
once	-	TRBJ2-6	TRBV30	TGTGCCTGGAGACTCTCTGGGGCCAACGTCCTGACTTTC	CAWRLSGANVLTF
-	TRBD1	TRBJ1-5	TRBV6-5	TGTGCCAGCAGCCAAGACAGGGGAATCCAGCCCCAGCATTTT	CASSQDRGIQPQHF
medium-sized	TRBD2	TRBJ2-7	TRBV3-1	TGTGCCAGCAGCCAGAGAGGACTAGCAAGGGACTACGAGCAGTACTTC	CASSQRGLARDYEQYF
many	-	TRBJ2-7	TRBV25-1	TGTGCCAGCAGTGATGTCAGAGAGCAGTACTTC	CASSDVREQYF
many	TRBD2	TRBJ2-7	TRBV27	TGTGCCAGCAGTTCTACTAGCGGGCACTCCTACGAGCAGTACTTC	CASSSTSGHSYEQYF
many	-	TRBJ2-5	TRBV7-9	TGTGCCAGCAGCTTAGGCGGCATGCAAGAGACCCAGTACTTC	CASSLGGMQETQYF
medium-sized	-	TRBJ2-7	TRBV6-2/TRBV6-3	TGTGCCAGCAGTTACTCCGGACATCCGAGCTCCTACGAGCAGTACTTC	CASSYSGHPSSYEQYF
many	TRBD2	TRBJ2-7	TRBV20-1	TGCAGTGCCCGCCCTAGCGGGGGGTACGAGCAGTACTTC	CSARPSGGYEQYF
many	TRBD2	TRBJ2-1	TRBV7-2	TGTGCCAGCAGCTTAGAAACTAGCGCCTCCTCCTACAATGAGCAGTTCTTC	CASSLETSASSYNEQFF
many	-	TRBJ1-1	TRBV28	TGTGCCAGCAGTTTCGGAACAGTGAACACTGAAGCTTTCTTT	CASSFGTVNTEAFF
many	-	TRBJ2-4	TRBV29-1	TGCAGCGTTGTCTGGACAGCTTCAAACATTCAGTACTTC	CSVVWTASNIQYF
few	-	TRBJ2-1	TRBV21-1	TGTGCCAGCAGCGCCCGACTAGCGGGGGAAGACAGAGCCTACAATGAGCAGTTCTTC	CASSARLAGEDRAYNEQFF
many	TRBD2	TRBJ2-7	TRBV20-1	TGCAGTGCTAGAGTTCCCGGGACTAGCGGGAACGAGCAGTACTTC	CSARVPGTSGNEQYF
many	-	TRBJ2-1	TRBV10-2	TGCGCCAGCAGCCTACAGGGAGGGCCTTACCATGAGCAGTTCTTC	CASSLQGGPYHEQFF
-	-	TRBJ1-2	TRBV6-2/TRBV6-3	TGTGCCGGCAGTCAAGGATGGCTGGGCTATGGCTACACCTTC	CAGSQGWLGYGYTF
many	-	TRBJ2-3	TRBV20-1	TGCAGTGCTAGACCGACAGGCCTTAGCACAGATACGCAGTATTTT	CSARPTGLSTDTQYF
-	TRBD1	TRBJ1-6	TRBV6-1	TGTGCCAGCCAGTACGGGACAGGGACGGGGTCACCCCTCCACTTT	CASQYGTGTGSPLHF
many	TRBD1	TRBJ1-4	TRBV4-1	TGCGCCAGCAGCCAATCTTTCTTTCGACCCGGACAGGACGAAAAACTGTTTTTT	CASSQSFFRPGQDEKLFF
medium-sized	-	TRBJ2-1	TRBV29-1	TGCAGCGTTGTTTGGCTGACCTACAATGAGCAGTTCTTC	CSVVWLTYNEQFF
many	TRBD2	TRBJ2-7	TRBV7-9	TGTGCCAGCAGCCGACTCACTAGCGGGAGTCGGGAGCAGTACTTC	CASSRLTSGSREQYF
many	-	TRBJ2-5	TRBV19	TGTGCCAGTGGGGGACGGGCGAGCCAAGAGACCCAGTACTTC	CASGGRASQETQYF
-	-	TRBJ1-1	TRBV29-1	TGCAGCGTTGAAAAATCAATGAAAACTGAAGCCTTCTTT	CSVEKSMKTEAFF
-	TRBD2	TRBJ2-7	TRBV10-1	TGCGCCAGCAGTGGGGGAAAGGGACTAGCGGGAGCCTACGAGCAGTACTTC	CASSGGKGLAGAYEQYF
many	-	TRBJ2-3	TRBV7-9	TGTGCCAGCAGCTTACTAAGAGGAGATACGCAGTATTTT	CASSLLRGDTQYF
many	TRBD1	TRBJ1-6	TRBV20-1	TGCAGTGCTACAACGGGACAGGGGAATTCACCCCTCCACTTT	CSATTGQGNSPLHF
many	-	TRBJ2-7	TRBV10-3	TGTGCCATCAGTGAGTCGAATTCCGGGTCCTACGAGCAGTACTTC	CAISESNSGSYEQYF
many	-	TRBJ2-5	TRBV10-3	TGTGCCATCGGCTTCACGCAAGAGACCCAGTACTTC	CAIGFTQETQYF
many	TRBD1	TRBJ1-1	TRBV18	TGTGCCAGCTCAGAGGGGGCGGCGAACACTGAAGCTTTCTTT	CASSEGAANTEAFF
many	TRBD2	TRBJ2-7	TRBV15	TGTGCCACCAGCACCCCCGGGGGGGTGCGCGAGCAGTACTTC	CATSTPGGVREQYF
-	-	TRBJ1-1	TRBV29-1	TGCTGCGTTGAAAGGGCGGAGGAAGCTTTATTT	CCVERAEEALF
many	-	TRBJ1-6	TRBV27	TGTGCCAGCATACGGGTACATTCACCCCTCCACTTT	CASIRVHSPLHF
few	-	TRBJ2-7	TRBV20-1	TGCAGTGCTATTAAACTAGTGGGCTACGAGCAGTACTTC	CSAIKLVGYEQYF
many	-	TRBJ1-4	TRBV7-8	TGTGCCAGCAGCAATGAACGGGCAACTAATGAAAAACTGTTTTTT	CASSNERATNEKLFF
many	-	TRBJ1-5	TRBV27	TGTGCCAGCAGTGCCACCATAAATCAGCCCCAGCATTTT	CASSATINQPQHF
many	TRBD2	TRBJ2-7	TRBV27	TGTGCCAGCAGCGATACCGGGACTAGCGTCTTAGTATACGAGCAGTACTTC	CASSDTGTSVLVYEQYF
-	-	TRBJ2-1	TRBV30	TGTGCCTGGAGTGTAAGAGACGGCAATGAGCAGTTCTTC	CAWSVRDGNEQFF
many	-	TRBJ2-7	TRBV5-1	TGCGCCAGCAGCCCTTCGGGACATAGCTACGAGCAGTACTTC	CASSPSGHSYEQYF
many	-	TRBJ2-3	TRBV5-6	TGTGCCAGCAGCTCGTTAGACAGCCGCCCAGATACGCAGTATTTT	CASSSLDSRPDTQYF
many	-	TRBJ2-3	TRBV7-2	TGTGCCAGCAGCTTAGGGGGGGGGGCAGGGAATACGCAGTATTTT	CASSLGGGAGNTQYF
many	-	TRBJ1-2	TRBV3-1	TGTGCCAGCAGCCAAATTCTAGGGGAAGGCTACACCTTC	CASSQILGEGYTF